This TCR beta chain is drawn from a study of blood T cell repertoires in COVID-19. Across the whole study: Sites across the United States, Italy and Spain contributed samples from acute and convalescent COVID-19. PBMCs, B-cell-depleted T cells, or T cells were the source of the cDNA or gDNA that made up the material.

The authors' processing: From reference gene primer amplification, estimates of nucleated cell counts were derived. This table comes from immunoSEQ multiplex PCR, and its TCRdb copy is limited to in-frame clones, with some not included. V and J calls plus clone size are reproduced from that table; the DNA served to infer D and trimming. The sample yields tens of thousands of clones, around 90% seen once. The junction had 9 bases not matched to a gene; V was cut back by 5 bases and J by 5 bases. Germline V gene data show CDR1 as SGHVS and CDR2 as FNYEAQ. The CDR3 totals 15 residues. Sample: peripheral blood. The clonotype comes from a woman older than 75 with active or convalescent COVID-19. This chain links TRBV7-6 with TRBJ1-1, with 9 bases lining up with TRBD1. The CDR3 DNA is TGTGCCAGCAGCGCGAGGACAGGGGTTCGGACTGAAGCTTTCTTT. This translates into CASSARTGVRTEAFF. Together with reference TRBV7-6 and TRBJ1-1, the CDR3 gives the full variable domain: GAGVSQSPRYKVTKRGQDVALRCDPISGHVSLYWYRQALGQGPEFLTYFNYEAQQDKSGLPNDRFSAERPEGSISTLTIQRTEQRDSAMYRCASSARTGVRTEAFFGQGTRLTVV.